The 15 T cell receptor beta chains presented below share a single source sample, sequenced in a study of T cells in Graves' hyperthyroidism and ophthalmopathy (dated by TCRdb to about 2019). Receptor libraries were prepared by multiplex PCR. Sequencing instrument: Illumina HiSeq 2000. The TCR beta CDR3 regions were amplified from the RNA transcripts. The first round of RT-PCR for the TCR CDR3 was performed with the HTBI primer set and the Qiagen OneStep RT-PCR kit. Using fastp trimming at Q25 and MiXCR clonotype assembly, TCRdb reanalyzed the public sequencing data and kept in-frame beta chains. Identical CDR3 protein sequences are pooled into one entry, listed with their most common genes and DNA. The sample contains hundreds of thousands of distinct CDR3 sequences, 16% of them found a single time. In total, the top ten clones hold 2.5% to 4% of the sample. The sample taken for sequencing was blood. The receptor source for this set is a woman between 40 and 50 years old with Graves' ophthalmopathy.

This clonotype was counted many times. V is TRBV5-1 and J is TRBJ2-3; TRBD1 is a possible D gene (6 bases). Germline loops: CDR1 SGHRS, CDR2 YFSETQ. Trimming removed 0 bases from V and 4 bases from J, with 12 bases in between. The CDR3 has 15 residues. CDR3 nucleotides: TGCGCCAGCAGCTTGGAAGGCAGGGGAGCAGATACGCAGTATTTT. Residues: CASSLEGRGADTQYF.

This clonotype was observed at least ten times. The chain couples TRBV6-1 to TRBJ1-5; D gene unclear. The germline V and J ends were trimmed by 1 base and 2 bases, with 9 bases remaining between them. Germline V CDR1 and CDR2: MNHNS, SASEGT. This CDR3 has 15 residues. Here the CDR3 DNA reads TGTGCCAGCAGTGAAGGGTCCATCCGCAATCAGCCCCAGCATTTT. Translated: CASSEGSIRNQPQHF.

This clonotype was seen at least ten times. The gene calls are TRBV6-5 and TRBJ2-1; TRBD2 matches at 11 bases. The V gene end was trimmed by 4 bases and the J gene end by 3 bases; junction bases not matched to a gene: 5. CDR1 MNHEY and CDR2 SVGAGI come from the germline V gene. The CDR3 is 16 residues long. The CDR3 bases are TGTGCCAGCAGTTCTCTAGCGGGAGGCCTCTACAATGAGCAGTTCTTC. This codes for CASSSLAGGLYNEQFF.

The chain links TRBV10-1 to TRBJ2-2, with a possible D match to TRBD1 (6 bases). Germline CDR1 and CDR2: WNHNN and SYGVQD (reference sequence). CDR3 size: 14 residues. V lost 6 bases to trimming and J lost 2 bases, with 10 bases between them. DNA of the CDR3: TGCGCCAGCAGGAAGGACAGCAACACCGGGGAGCTGTTTTTT. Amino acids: CASRKDSNTGELFF.

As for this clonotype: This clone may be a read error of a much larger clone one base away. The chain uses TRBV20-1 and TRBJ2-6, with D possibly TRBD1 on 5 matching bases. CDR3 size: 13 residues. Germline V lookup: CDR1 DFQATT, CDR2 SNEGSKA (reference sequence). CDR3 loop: CSARASGASVLTF. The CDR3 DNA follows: TGCAGTGCCAGGGCCTCTGGGGCCAGCGTCCTGACTTTC.

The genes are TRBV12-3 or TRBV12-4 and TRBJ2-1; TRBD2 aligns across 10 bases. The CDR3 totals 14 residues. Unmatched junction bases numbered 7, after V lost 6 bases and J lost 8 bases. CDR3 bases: TGTGCCAGCAGAAAAAGCGGGGGGGCTGATGAGCAGTTCTTC. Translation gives CASRKSGGADEQFF.

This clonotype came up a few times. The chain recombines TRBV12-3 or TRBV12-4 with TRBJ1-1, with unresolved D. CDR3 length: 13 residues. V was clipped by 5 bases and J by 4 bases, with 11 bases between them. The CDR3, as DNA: TGTGCCAGCAGTAGGGCCCTGGGCACTGAAGCTTTCTTT. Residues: CASSRALGTEAFF.

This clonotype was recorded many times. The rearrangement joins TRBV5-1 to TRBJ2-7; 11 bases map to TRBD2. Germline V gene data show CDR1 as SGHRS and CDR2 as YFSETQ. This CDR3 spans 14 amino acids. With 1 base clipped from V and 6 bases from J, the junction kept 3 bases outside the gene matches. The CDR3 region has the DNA TGCGCCAGCAGCTTGTTCACTAGCGGGAGCGAGCAGTACTTC. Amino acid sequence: CASSLFTSGSEQYF.

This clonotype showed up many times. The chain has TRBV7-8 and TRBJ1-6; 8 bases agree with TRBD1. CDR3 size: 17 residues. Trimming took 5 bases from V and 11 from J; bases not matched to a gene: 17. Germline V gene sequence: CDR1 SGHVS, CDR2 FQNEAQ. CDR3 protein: CASSAGRDRSKTAPLHF. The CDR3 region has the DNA TGTGCCAGCAGCGCTGGCCGGGACAGGTCGAAAACGGCACCCCTCCACTTT.

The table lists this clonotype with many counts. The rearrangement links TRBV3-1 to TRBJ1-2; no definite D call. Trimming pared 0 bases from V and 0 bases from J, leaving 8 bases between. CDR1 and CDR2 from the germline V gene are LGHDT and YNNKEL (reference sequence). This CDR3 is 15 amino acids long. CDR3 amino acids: CASSQEWASNYGYTF. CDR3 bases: TGTGCCAGCAGCCAAGAGTGGGCTTCTAACTATGGCTACACCTTC. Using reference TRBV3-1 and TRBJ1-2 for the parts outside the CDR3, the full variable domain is DTAVSQTPKYLVTQMGNDKSIKCEQNLGHDTMYWYKQDSKKFLKIMFSYNNKELIINETVPNRFSPKSPDKAHLNLHINSLELGDSAVYFCASSQEWASNYGYTFGSGTRLTVV.

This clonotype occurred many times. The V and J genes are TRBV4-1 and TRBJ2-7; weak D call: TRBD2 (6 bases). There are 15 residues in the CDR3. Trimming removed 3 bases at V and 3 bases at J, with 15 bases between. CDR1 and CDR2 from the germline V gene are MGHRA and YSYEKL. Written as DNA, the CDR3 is TGCGCCAGCAGCCACGGCGGGGTTACCGACTACGAGCAGTACTTC. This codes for CASSHGGVTDYEQYF.

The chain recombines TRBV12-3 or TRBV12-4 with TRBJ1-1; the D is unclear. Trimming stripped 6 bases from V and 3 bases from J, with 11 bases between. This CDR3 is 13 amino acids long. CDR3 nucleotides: TGTGCCAGCAGCCGCCTCGGAGACACTGAAGCTTTCTTT. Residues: CASSRLGDTEAFF.

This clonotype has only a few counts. CDR3: CASSYSQGRTGELFF. The CDR3, as DNA: TGTGCCAGCAGTTACTCACAGGGACGGACCGGGGAGCTGTTTTTT. V usage is TRBV6-5 and J usage is TRBJ2-2; D is perhaps TRBD1 (6 bases). V dropped 0 bases and J dropped 5 bases, with 10 bases sitting between them. The CDR3 sequence is 15 residues long. CDR1 is MNHEY and CDR2 is SVGAGI in the germline V gene.

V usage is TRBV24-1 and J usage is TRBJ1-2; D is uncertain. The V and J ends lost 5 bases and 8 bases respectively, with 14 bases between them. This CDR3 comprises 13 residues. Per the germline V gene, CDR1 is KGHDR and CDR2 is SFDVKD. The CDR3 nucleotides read TGTGCCACCAGTGCCTCCAGAAGTGAGGGCTACACCTTC. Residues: CATSASRSEGYTF.

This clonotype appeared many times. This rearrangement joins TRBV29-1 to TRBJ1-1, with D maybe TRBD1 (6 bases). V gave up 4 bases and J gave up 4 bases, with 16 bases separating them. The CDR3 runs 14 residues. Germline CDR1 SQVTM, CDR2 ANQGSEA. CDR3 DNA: TGCAGCGTTGCGGCCAGGGGATATCGCACTGAAGCTTTCTTT. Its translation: CSVAARGYRTEAFF.